This entry lists 26 T cell receptor beta chains sequenced from one sample in a study of spatial heterogeneity in lung cancer. TCRdb re-called the 5' RACE reads through MiXCR, storing one row per CDR3 protein. The sample shows about 50,000 distinct CDR3 sequences, 7.5% to 8% of them seen only once. The time point: sample taken at primary tumor resection. Unsorted samples of tumor, nontumor lung or frozen PBMC had their whole RNA sequenced. Sequencing used PBMCs, obtained at surgery. All receptors come from a female donor with early-stage non-small cell lung cancer.

In DNA form, the CDR3 reads TGTGCCAGTAGTAAAGGACTAGCACAAGAGACCCAGTACTTC. It yields the protein CASSKGLAQETQYF. The rearrangement links TRBV19 to TRBJ2-5, with TRBD2 matching over 8 bases. The V and J ends lost 4 bases and 2 bases, in that order; junction bases with no gene match: 3. Germline loops: CDR1 LNHDA, CDR2 SQIVND (reference sequence). The CDR3 is 14 residues long.

This chain connects TRBV3-1 to TRBJ1-1; D not resolved. V lost 4 bases, J lost 6 bases, and 15 bases lay in between. This CDR3 region has 14 residues. Germline-derived CDR1 and CDR2 are LGHDT and YNNKEL (reference sequence). The CDR3 region is CASSLNDAVAEAFF. The CDR3 DNA sequence: TGTGCCAGCAGCCTAAACGACGCGGTAGCTGAAGCTTTCTTT. The full variable domain, completed using reference TRBV3-1 and TRBJ1-1, is DTAVSQTPKYLVTQMGNDKSIKCEQNLGHDTMYWYKQDSKKFLKIMFSYNNKELIINETVPNRFSPKSPDKAHLNLHINSLELGDSAVYFCASSLNDAVAEAFFGQGTRLTVV.

The sample holds a few counts of this clonotype. The rearrangement uses TRBV20-1 and TRBJ2-3, with D perhaps assigned TRBD1 or TRBD2 (5 bases each). Trimming pared 6 bases from V and 2 bases from J, leaving 12 bases between. There are 13 residues in the CDR3. Germline CDR1 reads DFQATT; CDR2 reads SNEGSKA (reference sequence). CDR3 nucleotide sequence: TGCAGTGCCCTGGGACCCGACACAGATACGCAGTATTTT. Translating it yields CSALGPDTDTQYF.

This clonotype was picked up many times. The chain uses TRBV6-2 or TRBV6-3 and TRBJ1-2; no reliable D call. The CDR3 spans 14 residues. V lost 4 bases and J 7 bases, leaving 16 bases between the germline ends. Germline CDR1 MNHEY, CDR2 SVGEGT. CDR3 amino acids: CASSLRASVTGYTF. In nucleotides, the CDR3 is TGTGCCAGCAGTTTGCGAGCGTCGGTGACTGGCTACACCTTC.

J is TRBJ2-3 and V is TRBV6-2 or TRBV6-3, with D perhaps assigned TRBD1 or TRBD2 (6 bases each). Trimming pared 6 bases from V and 4 bases from J, leaving 23 bases between. The CDR3 covers 17 residues. Germline V gives CDR1 MNHEY, CDR2 SVGEGT. The CDR3 loop is CASSSWTGASPPDTQYF. DNA for the CDR3: TGTGCCAGCAGCTCCTGGACGGGGGCTAGTCCCCCAGATACGCAGTATTTT.

This clonotype appeared many times. The chain recombines TRBV7-3 with TRBJ1-1, with D maybe TRBD1 (5 bases). The CDR3 is 13 residues long. The germline V gene encodes CDR1 SGHTA and CDR2 FQGTGA. V shed 2 bases and J shed 7 bases, with 11 bases lying between them. CDR3 residues: CASSLYPGLEAFF. In DNA form, the CDR3 reads TGTGCCAGCAGCTTATATCCAGGGCTTGAAGCTTTCTTT.

This clonotype showed up many times. V gene TRBV29-1 combines with J gene TRBJ2-3, with D tentatively TRBD2 (6 bases). CDR1 is SQVTM and CDR2 is ANQGSEA in the germline V gene. Trimming left V 6 bases short and J 6 bases short, with 13 bases between. This CDR3 is built from 12 residues. CDR3 nucleotides: TGCAGCGTCGGGGGTGGATCCGATACGCAGTATTTT. This translates into CSVGGGSDTQYF.

The sample holds a few counts of this clonotype. The V and J genes are TRBV29-1 and TRBJ2-2; no clear D. Germline V CDR1 and CDR2: SQVTM, ANQGSEA. The CDR3 totals 14 residues. V was shortened by 1 base and J by 8 bases, with 14 bases between the two germline ends. The CDR3: CSVEAGAAAGELFF. The CDR3 coding sequence is TGCAGCGTTGAAGCAGGAGCAGCTGCTGGGGAGCTGTTTTTT.

This clonotype showed up just a few times. The chain carries TRBV19 and TRBJ2-1; a weak D match, TRBD2 (5 bases). V lost 7 bases to trimming and J lost 4 bases, with 26 bases between them. Germline V gives CDR1 LNHDA, CDR2 SQIVND (reference sequence). This CDR3 region has 18 residues. The CDR3 here is CASTRGPEVDMVYNEQFF. CDR3 nucleotide sequence: TGTGCCAGTACCCGTGGACCGGAGGTCGACATGGTATACAATGAGCAGTTCTTC.

This clonotype appeared a few times. The chain joins TRBV7-9 to TRBJ1-1; D call uncertain. V lost 3 bases and J lost 4, with 12 bases in between. The CDR3 runs 14 residues. The V gene's germline CDR1 is SEHNR and CDR2 FQNEAQ (reference sequence). CDR3 amino acids: CASSFSEGSTEAFF. CDR3 DNA: TGTGCCAGCAGCTTTAGCGAAGGGAGCACTGAAGCTTTCTTT.

This chain links TRBV6-1 with TRBJ2-4, with a tentative D call TRBD2 (6 bases). Germline V gene lookup returns CDR1 MNHNS and CDR2 SASEGT. Trimming stripped 1 base from V and 8 bases from J, with 12 bases between. The CDR3 has 14 residues. CDR3 sequence reads: CASSEVEGPDIQYF. The CDR3 DNA is TGTGCCAGCAGTGAAGTGGAGGGTCCGGACATTCAGTACTTC.

The chain links TRBV12-3 or TRBV12-4 to TRBJ1-4; 9 bases match TRBD1. Trimming cost V 6 bases and J 5 bases; bases outside gene matches: 7. The CDR3 has 15 amino acids. The CDR3 here is CASSQGGTGNEKLFF. The CDR3 DNA follows: TGTGCCAGCAGCCAAGGGGGGACAGGGAATGAAAAACTGTTTTTT.

This clonotype showed up just a few times. The chain uses TRBV7-2 and TRBJ2-3; no reliable D call. The CDR3 has 18 residues. Germline loops: CDR1 SGHTA, CDR2 FQGNSA. Between the trimmed V and J ends, which lost 0 bases and 1 base, there was a span of 17 bases. CDR3 residues: CASSLAWVGLHRTDTQYF. The CDR3 nucleotides read TGTGCCAGCAGCTTAGCGTGGGTTGGCCTTCACCGCACAGATACGCAGTATTTT.

This clonotype was seen a single time. The genes are TRBV6-2 or TRBV6-3 and TRBJ1-5; a possible D gene is TRBD1 (5 bases). The CDR3 length is 12 residues. V dropped 7 bases and J dropped 4 bases, with 8 bases sitting between them. Per the germline V gene, CDR1 is MNHEY and CDR2 is SVGEGT. CDR3 protein: CASKQGNQPQHF. The CDR3 DNA sequence: TGTGCCAGCAAGCAGGGTAATCAGCCCCAGCATTTT.

V and J are TRBV20-1 and TRBJ2-7; 14 positions agree with TRBD2. There are 15 residues in the CDR3. The V segment lost 6 bases and the J segment 9 bases; nucleotides outside the gene matches: 13. Germline lookup yields CDR1 DFQATT and CDR2 SNEGSKA (reference sequence). CDR3 DNA: TGCAGTGCGGAACTGGGACTAGCGGGGGCCCCGGTGCAGTACTTC. Translation: CSAELGLAGAPVQYF.

This clonotype came up a few times. The rearrangement uses TRBV7-2 and TRBJ2-1; D not certain. Trimming pared 1 base from V and 9 bases from J, leaving 7 bases between. The germline gives CDR1 SGHTA, CDR2 FQGNSA. The CDR3 has 12 residues. This CDR3 is CASSLVNGEQFF. The CDR3 DNA follows: TGTGCCAGCAGCTTAGTGAATGGTGAGCAGTTCTTC. The full variable domain, with the rest looked up from reference TRBV7-2 and TRBJ2-1, is GAGVSQSPSNKVTEKGKDVELRCDPISGHTALYWYRQSLGQGLEFLIYFQGNSAPDKSGLPSDRFSAERTGGSVSTLTIQRTQQEDSAVYLCASSLVNGEQFFGPGTRLTVL.

This clonotype has a handful of counts. The rearrangement links TRBV6-1 to TRBJ1-2; 7 positions match TRBD1. The ends lost 4 bases at V and 3 bases at J; junction bases unmatched: 5. Germline CDR1 reads MNHNS; CDR2 reads SASEGT. This CDR3 spans 14 amino acids. The CDR3 reads CASSVEGADYGYTF. The CDR3 DNA follows: TGTGCCAGCAGTGTCGAGGGGGCGGACTATGGCTACACCTTC.

The chain links TRBV12-3 or TRBV12-4 to TRBJ2-2; 12 nucleotides line up with TRBD2. J lost 6 bases, V lost 5 bases, and 4 bases had no gene match. The CDR3 runs to 15 residues. CDR3 protein: CASSQTSGGPGELFF. CDR3 coding DNA: TGTGCCAGCAGTCAGACTAGCGGGGGCCCCGGGGAGCTGTTTTTT.

This clonotype was seen repeatedly, ten times or more. The gene calls are TRBV15 and TRBJ2-3; TRBD1 or TRBD2 may be the D gene (5 bases each). Germline V CDR1 and CDR2: LNHNV, YYDKDF (reference sequence). Trimming removed 8 bases at V and 6 bases at J, with 18 bases between. This CDR3 comprises 14 residues. The CDR3 loop is CATALGRSVDTQYF. CDR3 DNA: TGTGCCACCGCGTTGGGACGGTCGGTGGATACGCAGTATTTT.

In its sample, this clonotype was seen many times. The chain recombines TRBV4-2 with TRBJ2-3; D might be TRBD1 or TRBD2, each matching 5 bases. V was clipped by 1 base and J by 4 bases, with 9 bases between them. This CDR3 has 14 amino acids. In germline, CDR1 is LGHNA, CDR2 YNFKEQ. The CDR3 DNA is TGTGCCAGCAGCCAAGGAGGGACGGCAGATACGCAGTATTTT. This encodes CASSQGGTADTQYF.

This clonotype was seen ten or more times. J is TRBJ2-6 and V is TRBV7-9; D not certain. The V and J ends lost 3 bases and 0 bases respectively, with 6 bases between them. The CDR3 is 15 residues long. Germline V gene sequence: CDR1 SEHNR, CDR2 FQNEAQ (reference sequence). DNA of the CDR3: TGTGCCAGCAGCTTGAGGATCTCTGGGGCCAACGTCCTGACTTTC. Its protein is CASSLRISGANVLTF.

This clonotype came up many times. The rearrangement links TRBV6-2 or TRBV6-3 to TRBJ1-1; TRBD1 matches at 7 bases. CDR3 length: 14 amino acids. V lost 5 bases and J lost 1; bases outside the gene matches: 4. CDR1 is MNHEY and CDR2 is SVGEGT in the germline V gene. CDR3 in DNA: TGTGCCAGCAGTCCCGGGACAGCGAACACTGAAGCTTTCTTT. This sequence encodes CASSPGTANTEAFF.

This clonotype was seen repeatedly, ten times or more. The chain couples TRBV5-1 to TRBJ2-5, with 13 bases aligning to TRBD2. CDR1 SGHRS and CDR2 YFSETQ come from the germline V gene. CDR3 length: 16 amino acids. V shed 4 bases and J 2 bases; nucleotides not matched to a gene: 5. CDR3 sequence reads: CASSRLAGGLQETQYF. The CDR3 DNA reads as TGCGCCAGCAGCAGACTAGCGGGGGGACTACAAGAGACCCAGTACTTC.

This clonotype turned up a few times. The V call is TRBV27, the J call TRBJ1-6; D is unclear. CDR1 and CDR2 (germline): MNHEY, SMNVEV (reference sequence). V was clipped by 5 bases and J by 5 bases, with 10 bases between them. This CDR3 comprises 14 residues. CDR3 bases: TGTGCCAGCAGTCTTCCATCGGATAATTCACCCCTCCACTTT. Translation: CASSLPSDNSPLHF.

This clonotype was counted ten times or more. This chain connects TRBV12-3 or TRBV12-4 to TRBJ1-1; TRBD1 aligns across 7 bases. Germline trimming cut 4 bases from V and 7 bases from J; bases unmatched to any gene: 6. The length of the CDR3 is 13 residues. The CDR3 bases are TGTGCCAGCAGTTGGCAGGGGGGGATTGAAGCTTTCTTT. Translation gives CASSWQGGIEAFF.

This clonotype occurred many times. The CDR3 protein is CSATGATNEKLFF. CDR3 nucleotide sequence: TGCAGTGCTACGGGAGCAACTAATGAAAAACTGTTTTTT. The chain carries TRBV20-1 and TRBJ1-4; no firm D call. Germline V lookup: CDR1 DFQATT, CDR2 SNEGSKA (reference sequence). V lost 4 bases to trimming and J lost 0 bases, with 6 bases between them. This CDR3 is 13 amino acids long.